This is a list of T cell receptor beta chains from one sample in a study of blood T cell repertoires in COVID-19. Produced via immunoSEQ multiplex PCR; TCRdb's table is partial and in-frame only. The table lists a few hundred thousand clones, more than 70% of them singletons. Specimen: peripheral blood. These receptors were collected from a woman aged 50 to 60 with COVID-19, enrolled during active disease. Each CDR3 is given with its conserved first and last residue. D genes are given only for firm matches. Clone size is not always given. Where it is, it says once, few, many or a class for expanded clones.

TRBV12-3/TRBV12-4	TRBJ1-5	.	13	.	TGTGCCAGCAGTGAAGGGAGGTTTGAAGCCCAGCATTTT	CASSEGRFEAQHF
TRBV18	TRBJ2-7	.	14	TRBD1	TGTGCCAGCTCACCACCCAGGGACAGTTACGAGCAGTACTTC	CASSPPRDSYEQYF
TRBV18	TRBJ1-6	.	15	TRBD1	TGTGCCAGCTCACTCGGGACAGCCTATAATTCACCCCTCCACTTT	CASSLGTAYNSPLHF
TRBV29-1	TRBJ2-7	.	14	TRBD2	TGCAGCGTTGGCTTGGGAGGGGCCTCCTACGAGCAGTACTTC	CSVGLGGASYEQYF
TRBV30	TRBJ1-1	.	12	.	TGTGCCTGGAGTGAAATCGGGGGGGAAGCTTTCTTT	CAWSEIGGEAFF
TRBV7-9	TRBJ2-7	.	15	.	TGTGCCAGCAGCTCCGGAGGGACAGTAAAATACGAGCAGTACTTC	CASSSGGTVKYEQYF
TRBV29-1	TRBJ1-2	.	13	TRBD1	TGCAGCGTTATGACAGGGGGCGGCTATGGCTACACCTTC	CSVMTGGGYGYTF
TRBV6-1	TRBJ1-4	.	15	TRBD1	TGTGCCAGCAGTGACGGACAGGGATTGGCGGAAAAACTGTTTTTT	CASSDGQGLAEKLFF
TRBV4-2	TRBJ2-7	.	15	TRBD1	TGTGCCAGCAGCCAAGAGGGACAGGGTGAGTACGAGCAGTACTTC	CASSQEGQGEYEQYF
TRBV11-3	TRBJ1-6	.	13	.	TGTGCCAGCAGCCACTCCTATAATTCACCCCTCCACTTT	CASSHSYNSPLHF
TRBV12-3/TRBV12-4	TRBJ2-5	once	13	.	TGTGCCAGCACCCCTGGGGGCGAGGAGACCCAGTACTTC	CASTPGGEETQYF
TRBV10-2	TRBJ1-5	few	16	.	TGCGCCAGCAGTGTAGGTACGAGGGTTAGCAATCAGCCCCAGCATTTT	CASSVGTRVSNQPQHF
TRBV5-8	TRBJ2-7	once	12	.	TGTGCCAGCAGCTCCTCACGGTACGAGCAGTACTTC	CASSSSRYEQYF
TRBV6-5	TRBJ1-5	.	14	TRBD1	TGTGCCAGCAGCGCGACAGGGTACAATCAGCCCCAGCATTTT	CASSATGYNQPQHF
TRBV2	TRBJ2-1	.	15	TRBD2	TGTGCCAGCAGTCCTAGGACTAGCGGGGGAAGTGAGCAGTTCTTC	CASSPRTSGGSEQFF
TRBV27	TRBJ2-2	few	16	TRBD2	TGTGCCAGCGGTGGATTAGCGGGCGTCAGTCAGGGGGAGCTGTTTTTT	CASGGLAGVSQGELFF
TRBV7-2	TRBJ2-1	.	17	TRBD2	TGTGCCAGCAGCTTAGCCCTTACTAGCGGGGGTTGGAATGAGCAGTTCTTC	CASSLALTSGGWNEQFF
TRBV5-1	TRBJ1-1	.	14	TRBD1	TGCGCCAGCAGCCTGGGACAGCAGAACACTGAAGCTTTCTTT	CASSLGQQNTEAFF
TRBV21-1	TRBJ2-1	once	15	.	TGTGCCACCTGGAACGGGGGGCACGTCCCCCATGAGCAGTTCTTC	CATWNGGHVPHEQFF
TRBV5-1	TRBJ1-1	.	13	.	TGCGCCAGCAGCTTGGGGCGGGGCACTGAAGCTTTCTTT	CASSLGRGTEAFF
TRBV19	TRBJ1-5	.	16	TRBD1	TGTGCCAGTAGGGGGACGGACAGGGGGCGGAATCAGCCCCAGCATTTT	CASRGTDRGRNQPQHF
TRBV27	TRBJ1-1	.	14	.	TGTGCCAGCATTCCTGGACAAGGGAACACTGAAGCTTTCTTT	CASIPGQGNTEAFF
TRBV7-9	TRBJ2-2	.	17	.	TGTGCCAGCAGCTTAGAACTCCTTATCGTGAACACCGGGGAGCTGTTTTTT	CASSLELLIVNTGELFF
TRBV3-1/TRBV3-2	TRBJ2-7	.	16	TRBD2	TGTGCCAGCAGCCCCGATCGGCGGGGGGTCTCCTACGAGCAGTACTTC	CASSPDRRGVSYEQYF
TRBV6-4	TRBJ2-3	once	14	.	TGTGCCAGCAGCCAGAGGCCCCACACAGATACGCAGTATTTT	CASSQRPHTDTQYF
TRBV28	TRBJ1-2	once	14	.	TGTGCCAGCAGTTCAGGGGATGGGGTCTATGGCTACACCTTC	CASSSGDGVYGYTF
TRBV12-3/TRBV12-4	TRBJ1-1	.	13	TRBD1	TGTGCCAGCACCCCGGACAGGGACACTGAAGCTTTCTTT	CASTPDRDTEAFF
TRBV28	TRBJ1-1	.	11	.	TGTGCCAGCCTCATAGGGGAGGGAGCTTTCTTT	CASLIGEGAFF
TRBV5-1	TRBJ1-1	.	14	TRBD1	TGCGCCAGCAGCGGGACAGGGTTGAACACTGAAGCTTTCTTT	CASSGTGLNTEAFF
TRBV18	TRBJ1-2	.	13	.	TGTGCCAGCTCACGAGAGGGATCCTATGGCTACACCTTC	CASSREGSYGYTF
TRBV6-5	TRBJ1-1	.	15	TRBD1	TGTGCCAGCAGACCGGGACAGGGCTCGCGAACTGAAGCTTTCTTT	CASRPGQGSRTEAFF